The 26 T cell receptor beta chains reported below all come from one sample, sequenced in a study of T cells in women clearing cervical HPV infection. TCRdb's copy holds only in-frame clones and misses some; the assay was immunoSEQ multiplex PCR. This sample lists under 30,000 clones; its ten largest clones have 9.1%. The sample was blood buffy coat. The source is a woman aged 18-70 years with a cervical HPV16 infection that either progressed to CIN3+ or cleared (not recorded which).

Worth noting for this clone: The CDR3 goes on 3 residues after the read ends, and that part is filled in from the germline J gene. V and J are TRBV15 and TRBJ2-7; D unclear. Trimming shortened V by 0 bases and J by 6 bases, and 6 bases separated the two germline ends. The germline gives CDR1 LNHNV, CDR2 YYDKDF (reference sequence). The CDR3 extends over 12 amino acids. The sequenced part of the CDR3 DNA is TGTGCCACCAGCAGAGATAGGGTCGAG. Its protein product is CATSRDRVE. Given in full, the CDR3 is CATSRDRVEQYF. Supplemented by reference TRBV15 and TRBJ2-7, the full variable domain reads DAMVIQNPRYQVTQFGKPVTLSCSQTLNHNVMYWYQQKSSQAPKLLFHYYDKDFNNEADTPDNFQSRRPNTSFCFLDIRSPGLGDTAMYLCATSRDRVEQYFGPGTRLTVT.

Remarks on this clone: The read ends 3 residues shy of where the CDR3 ends; the end is completed using the germline J gene. The chain joins TRBV6-2 or TRBV6-3 to TRBJ1-2, with TRBD1 as a possible D gene (5 bases). CDR1 is MNHEY, CDR2 SVGEGT, per germline. This CDR3 spans 14 amino acids. V was clipped by 2 bases and J by 4 bases, with 11 bases between them. The CDR3 bases that were read are TGTGCCAGCAGTTACGAGGGGCTGGGCTATGGC. It encodes CASSYEGLGYG. The entire CDR3 sequence reads CASSYEGLGYGYTF.

Notes on this clone: The missing CDR3 end, 3 residues past where the read stops, is filled in from the germline J gene. The chain uses TRBV7-9 and TRBJ2-1; D is perhaps TRBD1 (6 bases). V lost 5 bases to trimming and J lost 2 bases, with 10 bases between them. The CDR3 covers 14 residues. CDR1 and CDR2 from the germline V gene are SEHNR and FQNEAQ (reference sequence). The CDR3 protein is CASSVTGTYNEQFF. The CDR3 DNA, read in part, is TGTGCCAGCAGCGTTACAGGGACCTACAATGAG.

The CDR3 sequence: CASSSGLAGTDTQYF. CDR3 DNA (partial): TGTGCCAGCAGCTCCGGACTAGCGGGCACAGATACG. The genes are TRBV11-2 and TRBJ2-3; TRBD2 matches 10 bases. The observed sequence ends 3 residues before the CDR3 terminus, with the missing tail filled in from the germline J gene. The trim removed 4 bases at V and 1 base at J, leaving 2 bases unmatched. The CDR3 totals 15 residues. The germline gives CDR1 SGHAT, CDR2 FQNNGV.

As regards this clone: The CDR3 end is not reached by the read, which stops 3 residues before it; the germline J gene fills it in. This chain uses TRBV9 with TRBJ2-7; possible D gene TRBD1, 5 bases. Germline values: CDR1 SGDLS, CDR2 YYNGEE. The V gene lost 3 bases and the J gene lost 5 bases, with 9 bases spanning the gap. The CDR3 length is 12 residues. Partial CDR3 DNA: TGTGCCAGCAGCGCAGGGTCCCACGAG. Translated: CASSAGSHE. The whole CDR3 protein reads CASSAGSHEQYF. The complete variable domain, with remaining parts taken from reference TRBV9 and TRBJ2-7, reads DSGVTQTPKHLITATGQRVTLRCSPRSGDLSVYWYQQSLDQGLQFLIQYYNGEERAKGNILERFSAQQFPDLHSELNLSSLELGDSALYFCASSAGSHEQYFGPGTRLTVT.

A word on this clone: Sequencing ends 3 residues short of the CDR3 end; the germline J gene provides the rest. The chain employs TRBV20-1 and TRBJ2-3, with 11 nucleotides matching TRBD2. Germline trimming cut 2 bases from V and 1 base from J; bases unmatched to any gene: 5. The CDR3 totals 16 residues. CDR1 and CDR2 from the germline V gene are DFQATT and SNEGSKA (reference sequence). CDR3 DNA, as far as it was read: TGCAGTGCTAGACTCCCGGGACTAGCGGGCACAGATACG. Encoded protein: CSARLPGLAGTDT. The full-length CDR3 reads as CSARLPGLAGTDTQYF.

Of note for this clone: A read error may produce the germline difference seen at one junction end. The read ends 3 residues early relative to the CDR3; the germline J gene fills the gap. The chain employs TRBV5-5 and TRBJ2-7; 8 bases align to TRBD1. The germline CDR1 and CDR2 sequences are SGHKS and YYEKEE (reference sequence). The CDR3 totals 14 residues. CDR3 bases read: TGTGCCAGCAGTTTGGGGACAGGAGTATACGAG. It is translated as CASSLGTGVYE. The entire CDR3 reads CASSLGTGVYEQYF.

With regard to this clone: The read falls 3 residues short of the CDR3 end, and the missing part is taken from the germline J gene. This chain joins TRBV19 and TRBJ1-3, with D hard to call. Between the trimmed V and J ends, which lost 2 bases and 0 bases, there was a span of 5 bases. The CDR3 sequence is 14 residues long. Germline CDR1 and CDR2: LNHDA and SQIVND (reference sequence). CDR3 amino acids: CASSISSSGNTIYF. The covered CDR3 bases are TGTGCCAGTAGTATAAGTAGCTCTGGAAACACC.

Notes on this clone: The read gets to within 3 residues of the CDR3 end, and the germline J gene fills in the rest. The chain uses TRBV20-1 and TRBJ2-5; 7 bases match TRBD1. The CDR3 consists of 14 residues. J gave up 5 bases and V 5 bases, and 11 bases lay outside the gene matches. Germline loops: CDR1 DFQATT, CDR2 SNEGSKA (reference sequence). This chain's CDR3 is CSAYQGVIGETQYF. The covered CDR3 bases are TGCAGTGCTTATCAGGGGGTCATCGGGGAGACC.

About this clone itself: The read is 3 residues too short to cover the CDR3 end, so that end is filled in from the germline J gene. The J gene is TRBJ2-1, the V gene TRBV24-1, with 9 bases lining up with TRBD1. Trimming removed 2 bases from V and 5 bases from J; junction bases left unmatched: 3. The CDR3 sequence is 15 residues long. The germline gives CDR1 KGHDR, CDR2 SFDVKD. CDR3 DNA, as far as it was read: TGTGCCACCAGTGATTCCGGGACAGGGAACAATGAG. The encoded protein is CATSDSGTGNNE. The entire CDR3 protein reads CATSDSGTGNNEQFF.

In regard to this clone: The read gets to within 3 residues of the CDR3 end, and the germline J gene fills in the rest. The chain links TRBV11-3 to TRBJ2-1; TRBD1 matches 7 bases. The V segment lost 5 bases and the J segment 8 bases; nucleotides outside the gene matches: 6. This CDR3 spans 13 amino acids. Germline-derived CDR1 and CDR2 are SGHNT and YENEEA. Incomplete CDR3 DNA: TGTGCCAGCAGCCGACAGGGTGTCCATGAG. Residues: CASSRQGVHE. The entire CDR3 sequence reads CASSRQGVHEQFF.

About this clone: The read stops 3 residues short of the end of the CDR3; the missing end is completed from the germline J gene. This chain uses TRBV7-2 with TRBJ1-2, with 9 positions matching TRBD1. The CDR3 loop spans 14 amino acids. The germline V gene encodes CDR1 SGHTA and CDR2 FQGNSA. CDR3 amino acids: CASSLSTGTGGYTF. The part of the CDR3 DNA that was read is TGTGCCAGCAGCTTATCAACAGGGACAGGGGGC.

On this clone itself: Sequencing ends 3 residues short of the CDR3 end; the germline J gene provides the rest. The chain recombines TRBV19 with TRBJ1-2; no definite D call. V dropped 4 bases and J dropped 0 bases, with 6 bases sitting between them. CDR1 is LNHDA, CDR2 SQIVND, per germline (reference sequence). The CDR3 spans 13 residues. The part of the CDR3 DNA that was read is TGTGCCAGTAGTAGGAGGGCTAACTATGGC. Translation: CASSRRANYG. In full, the CDR3 is CASSRRANYGYTF.

The CDR3 here is CASSPSTGWNTGELFF. The DNA read from the CDR3 is TGTGCCAGCTCACCCTCAACAGGGTGGAACACCGGGGAG. This chain joins TRBV18 and TRBJ2-2; D is perhaps TRBD1 (6 bases). The read halts 3 residues ahead of the CDR3 end, with the missing end drawn from the germline J gene. This CDR3 spans 16 amino acids. Looked up from germline, CDR1 is KGHSH and CDR2 is LQKENI. V lost 3 bases, J lost 1 base, and 12 bases lay in between.

In regard to this clone: The CDR3 goes on 3 residues after the read ends, and that part is filled in from the germline J gene. The rearrangement joins TRBV2 to TRBJ2-5, with 9 bases matching TRBD2. The junction had 6 bases not matched to a gene; V was cut back by 4 bases and J by 0 bases. Germline CDR1 reads SNHLY; CDR2 reads FYNNEI. This CDR3 contains 16 residues. The CDR3 sequence is CASSGLAGWYQETQYF. CDR3 DNA (partial): TGTGCCAGCAGTGGTCTAGCGGGGTGGTACCAAGAGACC.

As to this clone: The read terminates 3 residues before the CDR3 end, so the remaining end is supplied by the germline J gene. This chain links TRBV19 with TRBJ2-5, with 9 bases that match TRBD2. Germline CDR1 reads LNHDA; CDR2 reads SQIVND (reference sequence). This CDR3 is 16 amino acids long. V shed 9 bases and J 1 base; nucleotides not matched to a gene: 12. The DNA read from the CDR3 is TGTGCCAGCAAATTAGGGAGCGGGAGGTCCCAAGAGACC. Its protein is CASKLGSGRSQET. In full, the CDR3 is CASKLGSGRSQETQYF.

Note on this clone: Coverage ceases 3 residues before the CDR3 finishes, and the germline J gene fills in the end. The chain couples TRBV5-1 to TRBJ1-1; 7 positions agree with TRBD1. V gave up 0 bases and J gave up 1 base; unmatched junction bases: 12. The CDR3 extends over 18 amino acids. The V gene's germline CDR1 is SGHRS and CDR2 YFSETQ. The part of the CDR3 DNA that was read is TGCGCCAGCAGCTTGGTTCGGCAGGGGGACCTAACGAACACTGAA. This translates into CASSLVRQGDLTNTE. The full CDR3 is CASSLVRQGDLTNTEAFF.

On this clone: The read gets to within 3 residues of the CDR3 end, and the germline J gene fills in the rest. This chain joins TRBV2 and TRBJ1-3; 10 bases are shared with TRBD1. The germline gives CDR1 SNHLY, CDR2 FYNNEI. The CDR3 consists of 14 residues. Losses at the gene ends were 6 bases for V and 2 bases for J; bases not matched to a gene: 1. The CDR3 here is CASSDRGPGNTIYF. CDR3 DNA (partial): TGTGCCAGCAGCGACAGGGGGCCTGGAAACACC.

A note on this clone: With the read ending 3 residues before the CDR3 end, the germline J gene is used to fill in that end. The J gene is TRBJ2-3, the V gene TRBV10-1; TRBD2 is a possible D gene (5 bases). Germline CDR1 is WNHNN and CDR2 is SYGVQD (reference sequence). This CDR3 is 13 amino acids long. V was clipped by 6 bases and J by 3 bases, with 10 bases between them. The CDR3 is CASSLLVTDTQYF. The sequenced CDR3 bases are TGCGCCAGCAGCTTACTAGTGACAGATACG.

Worth noting for this clone: With the read ending 3 residues before the CDR3 end, the germline J gene is used to fill in that end. The chain combines TRBV5-1 with TRBJ1-2; 10 positions match TRBD1. This CDR3 spans 19 amino acids. The V gene end was trimmed by 4 bases and the J gene end by 2 bases; junction bases not matched to a gene: 17. CDR1 and CDR2 from the germline V gene are SGHRS and YFSETQ. CDR3 DNA, as far as it was read: TGCGCCAGCAGCCAACCGGGACAGGGGCATACGGCCACGAACTATGGC. Translated, it gives CASSQPGQGHTATNYG. The complete CDR3 protein is CASSQPGQGHTATNYGYTF.

Note on this clone: The read ends 3 residues before the CDR3 terminus; that terminus is restored from the germline J gene. V and J are TRBV11-3 and TRBJ2-3; maybe TRBD2 (6 bases). Trimming removed 4 bases from V and 0 bases from J, with 8 bases in between. Germline V lookup: CDR1 SGHNT, CDR2 YENEEA. The CDR3 consists of 14 residues. CDR3 protein: CASSWGDSTDTQYF. The CDR3 DNA, read in part, is TGTGCCAGCAGCTGGGGGGACAGCACAGATACG.

CDR3 sequence: CASSGSGGGGEQFF. The DNA read from the CDR3 is TGTGCCAGCAGCGGTAGCGGGGGGGGCGGTGAG. The V call is TRBV9, the J call TRBJ2-1, with 11 nucleotides matching TRBD2. With the read ending 3 residues before the CDR3 end, the germline J gene is used to fill in that end. The CDR3 loop spans 14 amino acids. Trimming cost V 3 bases and J 9 bases; bases outside gene matches: 5. CDR1 and CDR2 (germline): SGDLS, YYNGEE.

To note about this clone: The missing CDR3 end, 3 residues past where the read stops, is filled in from the germline J gene. The chain is built from TRBV23-1 and TRBJ1-2, with 8 nucleotides matching TRBD1. TRBV23-1 is filed as an ORF, its function uncertain. This CDR3 is built from 17 residues. The DNA read from the CDR3 is TGCGCCAGCAGTCAATCGACGGGTCCGGGACAGGTGGCAGGC. Amino acid sequence: CASSQSTGPGQVAG. The full-length CDR3 reads as CASSQSTGPGQVAGYTF.

Its frequency marks this clone as medium-sized. The missing CDR3 end, 3 residues past where the read stops, is filled in from the germline J gene. The chain joins TRBV14 to TRBJ1-6; D not certain. The CDR3 contains 15 residues. The V and J ends lost 2 bases and 10 bases respectively, with 15 bases between them. The V gene's germline CDR1 is SGHDN and CDR2 FVKESK. This chain's CDR3 is CASSQRPTNRSPLHF. Incomplete CDR3 DNA: TGTGCCAGCAGCCAACGGCCCACTAATCGGTCACCC.

With regard to this clone: The read terminates 3 residues ahead of where the CDR3 ends, so the germline J gene completes it. V usage is TRBV2 and J usage is TRBJ2-3; no definite D call. CDR1 SNHLY and CDR2 FYNNEI come from the germline V gene. The CDR3 has 15 residues. CDR3 DNA (partial): TGTGCCAGCAGAAACTCCAGGCAGAGCAATCAGCCG. As protein: CASRNSRQSNQP. The CDR3 as a whole reads CASRNSRQSNQPQYF.

With regard to this clone: The read is 3 residues too short to cover the CDR3 end, so that end is filled in from the germline J gene. The chain uses TRBV5-1 and TRBJ2-2, with TRBD1 identical over 7 bases. Trimming at V came to 4 bases and at J to 1 base, leaving 10 bases not matched to a gene. The CDR3 loop spans 17 amino acids. Germline V CDR1 and CDR2: SGHRS, YFSETQ. CDR3 DNA, as far as it was read: TGCGCCAGCAGCCTAAACCCGGGACAGCAGAACACCGGGGAG. Protein product: CASSLNPGQQNTGE. The whole CDR3 protein is CASSLNPGQQNTGELFF. The full variable domain, rest sourced from reference TRBV5-1 and TRBJ2-2, is KAGVTQTPRYLIKTRGQQVTLSCSPISGHRSVSWYQQTPGQGLQFLFEYFSETQRNKGNFPGRFSGRQFSNSRSEMNVSTLELGDSALYLCASSLNPGQQNTGELFFGEGSRLTVL.